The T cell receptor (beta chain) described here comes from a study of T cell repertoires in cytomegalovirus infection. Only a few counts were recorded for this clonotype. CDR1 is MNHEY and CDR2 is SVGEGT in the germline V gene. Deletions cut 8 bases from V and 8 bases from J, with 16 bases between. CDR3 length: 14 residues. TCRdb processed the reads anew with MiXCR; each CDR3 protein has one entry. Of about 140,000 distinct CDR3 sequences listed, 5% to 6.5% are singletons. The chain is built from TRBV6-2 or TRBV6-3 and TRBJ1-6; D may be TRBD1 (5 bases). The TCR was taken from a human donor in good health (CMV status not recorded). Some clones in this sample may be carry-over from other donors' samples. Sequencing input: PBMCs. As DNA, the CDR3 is TGTGCCAGCCGAACAGGCGGTTCTCATTCACCCCTCCACTTT. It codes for CASRTGGSHSPLHF.